This TCR beta chain was retrieved from a study of T cell responses to AZD1222 COVID-19 vaccine. Libraries were prepared by immunoSEQ multiplex PCR; TCRdb keeps only in-frame clonotypes and omits some of them. The sample carries 150,000 or so clones, about nine tenths recorded once. The clonotype was recovered from an adult who received the AZD1222 COVID-19 vaccine. The source material was peripheral blood, sampled 28 days after the second AZD1222 dose.

The CDR3, as DNA: TGTGCCACCAGTGACAGGGAAAAGGATGGCTACACCTTC. It specifies CATSDREKDGYTF. This sequence joins TRBV24-1 and TRBJ1-2; D possibly corresponds to TRBD1 (5 bases). V was cut by 4 bases and J by 6 bases, with 11 bases left in between. The germline V gene has CDR1 KGHDR and CDR2 SFDVKD. This CDR3 comprises 13 residues.